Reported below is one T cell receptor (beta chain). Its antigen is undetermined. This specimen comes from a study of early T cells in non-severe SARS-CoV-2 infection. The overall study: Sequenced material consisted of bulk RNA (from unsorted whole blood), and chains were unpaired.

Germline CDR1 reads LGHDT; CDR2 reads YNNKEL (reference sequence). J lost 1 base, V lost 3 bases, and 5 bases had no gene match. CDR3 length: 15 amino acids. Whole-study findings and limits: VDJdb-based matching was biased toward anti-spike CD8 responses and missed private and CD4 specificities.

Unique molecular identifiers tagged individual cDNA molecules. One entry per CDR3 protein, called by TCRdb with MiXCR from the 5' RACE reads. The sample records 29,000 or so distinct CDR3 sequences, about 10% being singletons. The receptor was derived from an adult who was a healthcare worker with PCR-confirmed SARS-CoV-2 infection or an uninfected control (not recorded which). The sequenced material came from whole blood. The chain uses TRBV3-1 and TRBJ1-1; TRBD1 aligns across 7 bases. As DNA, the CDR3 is TGTGCCAGCAGCCACCTGGACAGGAGGAACACTGAAGCTTTCTTT. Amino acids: CASSHLDRRNTEAFF.